The 20 T cell receptor beta chains in this list originate from one sample, sequenced in a study of tumor-infiltrating lymphocytes in oesophageal squamous cell carcinoma. TCRdb analysed the PCR reads with MiXCR anew, one entry per CDR3 protein. The repertoire holds about 12,000 distinct CDR3 sequences, with about 50% as singletons. Sample: esophageal tumor tissue. The receptors come from a female donor with esophageal squamous cell carcinoma.

The J gene is TRBJ2-3, the V gene TRBV5-1, with TRBD2 matching over 12 bases. Trimming at V came to 2 bases and at J to 0 bases, leaving 7 bases not matched to a gene. The CDR3 length is 18 residues. Germline CDR1 SGHRS, CDR2 YFSETQ. The CDR3: CASSFGLAGRTSTDTQYF. CDR3 sequence (DNA): TGCGCCAGCAGCTTTGGACTAGCGGGGCGGACTAGCACAGATACGCAGTATTTT.

V usage is TRBV7-3 and J usage is TRBJ1-1; D is possibly TRBD1 (6 bases). The V gene lost 6 bases and the J gene lost 0 bases, with 14 bases spanning the gap. CDR3 length: 15 amino acids. The germline V gene has CDR1 SGHTA and CDR2 FQGTGA. The CDR3 DNA reads TGTGCCAGCAGGGACCCGGGACAAATGAACACTGAAGCTTTCTTT. Translated, it gives CASRDPGQMNTEAFF.

This clonotype was recorded a few times. The chain joins TRBV7-6 to TRBJ2-5, with D hard to call. This CDR3 comprises 12 residues. Germline V gene lookup returns CDR1 SGHVS and CDR2 FNYEAQ. Trimming left V 0 bases short and J 8 bases short, with 7 bases between. CDR3 loop: CASSLAHVTQYF. CDR3 in DNA: TGTGCCAGCAGCTTAGCGCATGTCACCCAGTACTTC.

J is TRBJ2-1 and V is TRBV28, with 10 positions matching TRBD1. The DNA matches TRBJ2-5 better at its end, which makes the J call doubtful. The CDR3 covers 16 residues. CDR1 MDHEN and CDR2 SYDVKM come from the germline V gene. The CDR3 loop is CASSWSGTGVKETQYF. The CDR3, as DNA: TGTGCCAGCAGTTGGTCCGGGACAGGGGTGAAAGAGACCCAGTACTTC.

This clonotype was observed a handful of times. The rearrangement links TRBV28 to TRBJ2-5, with D possibly TRBD2 on 6 matching bases. The J call is uncertain, as TRBJ2-7 better fits the DNA end. The CDR3 length is 15 residues. CDR1 MDHEN and CDR2 SYDVKM come from the germline V gene. The chain's CDR3 is CASIGREAAADEQYF. For the CDR3, the DNA is TGTGCCAGCATTGGCAGGGAGGCTGCTGCAGACGAGCAGTACTTC.

In DNA, the CDR3 is TGTGCCAGCATCGATACCGGGACACCCTACGAGCAGTACTTC. Translated: CASIDTGTPYEQYF. The chain combines TRBV7-6 with TRBJ2-3; a possible D gene is TRBD1 (6 bases). The last part of the DNA fits TRBJ2-7 better; the J call may be wrong. Germline CDR1 reads SGHVS; CDR2 reads FNYEAQ. The CDR3 is 14 amino acids.

By share, this clonotype counts as medium-sized (0.01 to 0.1%). This sequence joins TRBV7-9 and TRBJ2-1, with 9 bases fitting TRBD1. The CDR3 extends over 18 amino acids. Germline CDR1 and CDR2: SEHNR and FQNEAQ (reference sequence). With V trimmed by 4 bases and J by 10 bases, 20 bases remained unmatched. CDR3 sequence: CASSSTLGGTGTGGEQFF. CDR3 DNA sequence: TGTGCCAGCAGCTCCACCCTCGGTGGGACAGGGACAGGAGGGGAGCAGTTCTTC.

This chain joins TRBV7-3 and TRBJ2-1; D possibly corresponds to TRBD2 (5 bases). The V end was cut by 4 bases, the J end by 0 bases, with 19 bases between. CDR1 SGHTA and CDR2 FQGTGA come from the germline V gene. The CDR3 runs 18 residues. Here the CDR3 DNA reads TGTGCCAGCAGCTCGCTAGCTTATAGCAGAAGCTCCTACAATGAGCAGTTCTTC. Translating it yields CASSSLAYSRSSYNEQFF.

This clonotype showed up just a few times. V usage is TRBV7-2 and J usage is TRBJ2-5, with D perhaps TRBD1 (5 bases). The J call is in doubt because the DNA end fits TRBJ2-3 better. The CDR3 is 13 residues long. Germline V gene data show CDR1 as SGHTA and CDR2 as FQGNSA. The CDR3 reads CASSLQQVKEQYF. Here the CDR3 DNA reads TGTGCCAGCAGCTTACAACAGGTGAAGGAGCAGTATTTT.

This clonotype was found many times. The chain carries TRBV11-3 and TRBJ2-1; 7 nucleotides align to TRBD1. CDR1 is SGHNT, CDR2 YENEEA, per germline. V lost 5 bases, J lost 0 bases, and 10 bases stayed unmatched. The CDR3 has 17 amino acids. The DNA for the CDR3 is TGTGCCAGCAGCCCTCCCCGGACAGGTAGCTCCTACAATGAGCAGTTCTTC. Its translation is CASSPPRTGSSYNEQFF.

The sample holds a few counts of this clonotype. The chain joins TRBV5-1 to TRBJ2-1; D is unclear. Germline CDR1 and CDR2: SGHRS and YFSETQ. Trimming removed 3 bases from V and 5 bases from J, with 15 bases in between. The CDR3 spans 15 residues. The CDR3 DNA follows: TGCGCCAGCAGCTATGTGACGGGTGGACACAATGAGCAGTTCTTC. Protein sequence: CASSYVTGGHNEQFF.

This chain uses TRBV12-3 or TRBV12-4 with TRBJ2-7; D might be TRBD1 or TRBD2, each matching 5 bases. The end of the DNA aligns better with TRBJ2-5, so the J call may be wrong. This CDR3 has 17 amino acids. The CDR3: CASSSSEPGPWRETQYF. The DNA of the CDR3 is TGTGCCAGCAGTTCCTCTGAGCCGGGACCCTGGAGGGAGACCCAGTACTTC.

This clonotype was counted between two and nine times. This chain links TRBV7-9 with TRBJ2-7; no firm D call. The J call may be faulty, since TRBJ2-1 better matches the DNA end. The CDR3 is 11 residues long. Per the germline V gene, CDR1 is SEHNR and CDR2 is FQNEAQ (reference sequence). The DNA for the CDR3 is TGTGCCAGCAGCTTCGGAAATGAGCAGTTCTTC. As protein: CASSFGNEQFF.

This sequence joins TRBV7-9 and TRBJ2-5; 7 bases align to TRBD1. Germline CDR1 reads SEHNR; CDR2 reads FQNEAQ (reference sequence). The CDR3 is 11 amino acids. CDR3 amino acids: CVTGAQETQYF. CDR3 nucleotide sequence: TGTGTCACAGGGGCTCAAGAGACCCAGTACTTC.

The gene calls are TRBV7-4 and TRBJ2-5; the match to TRBD1 covers 9 bases. The J call may be in error: the DNA end matches TRBJ2-1 better. The V gene's germline CDR1 is SGHVT and CDR2 SQSDAQ. The CDR3 length is 17 residues. This CDR3 reads CASSLKGRGDRDNEQFF. The CDR3 bases are TGTGCCAGCAGCTTAAAAGGAAGAGGGGACAGGGACAATGAGCAGTTCTTC.

This clonotype has a handful of counts. This rearrangement joins TRBV5-4 to TRBJ2-1; TRBD2 might be the D (6 bases). Germline CDR1 and CDR2: SGHNT and YYREEE (reference sequence). V lost 0 bases and J lost 0, with 10 bases in between. The CDR3 spans 16 residues. DNA for the CDR3: TGTGCCAGCAGCTTGGCCGGGAGTAGCTCCTACAATGAGCAGTTCTTC. Amino acids: CASSLAGSSSYNEQFF.

This clonotype is medium-sized by share. V and J are TRBV6-1 and TRBJ2-5; 8 bases align to TRBD2. The CDR3 has 16 residues. With V trimmed by 7 bases and J by 2 bases, 12 bases remained unmatched. Germline V gene data show CDR1 as MNHNS and CDR2 as SASEGT. The CDR3 DNA reads TGTGCCAGCACTACACCGGGGGGGCGACTTCAAGAGACCCAGTACTTC. Its translation is CASTTPGGRLQETQYF.

A note on this clonotype: A single base separates this from a much larger clone, so it may be a read error. This chain links TRBV6-2 or TRBV6-3 with TRBJ2-6; D is uncertain. With the DNA end fitting TRBJ1-6 better, the J assignment may be wrong. This CDR3 contains 14 residues. CDR1 MNHEY and CDR2 SVGEGT come from the germline V gene. The CDR3 here is CASRAGPSNSPLHF. The CDR3 coding sequence is TGTGCCAGCAGGGCAGGCCCCTCTAATTCACCCCTCCACTTT.

The chain joins TRBV11-3 to TRBJ2-3; 8 bases agree with TRBD2. The DNA end lines up better with TRBJ2-7; the J call may be wrong. The CDR3 is 14 residues long. Germline-derived CDR1 and CDR2 are SGHNT and YENEEA. This CDR3 is CASSLDGRAGEQYF. The CDR3 DNA sequence: TGTGCCAGCAGCTTAGACGGGAGGGCCGGTGAGCAGTACTTC.

Judged by abundance, this clonotype is medium-sized. The chain links TRBV28 to TRBJ2-5; D might be TRBD2 (6 bases). Germline CDR1 MDHEN, CDR2 SYDVKM. CDR3 length: 14 residues. V was pared by 0 bases and J by 5 bases, with 10 bases between. The CDR3 DNA is TGTGCCAGCAGTTTATGGGGCGGGGAGGAGACCCAGTACTTC. Translated, it gives CASSLWGGEETQYF.